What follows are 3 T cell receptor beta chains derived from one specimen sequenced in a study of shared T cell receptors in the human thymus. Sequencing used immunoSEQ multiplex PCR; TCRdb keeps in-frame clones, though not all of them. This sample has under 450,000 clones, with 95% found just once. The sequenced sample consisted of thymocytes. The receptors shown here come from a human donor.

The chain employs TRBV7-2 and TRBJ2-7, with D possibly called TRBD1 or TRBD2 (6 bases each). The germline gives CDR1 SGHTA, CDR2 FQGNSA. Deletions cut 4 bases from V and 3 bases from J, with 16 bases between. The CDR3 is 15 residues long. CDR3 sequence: CASSSLVRDNYEQYF. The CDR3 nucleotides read TGTGCCAGCAGCTCTCTAGTGCGGGACAACTACGAGCAGTACTTC.

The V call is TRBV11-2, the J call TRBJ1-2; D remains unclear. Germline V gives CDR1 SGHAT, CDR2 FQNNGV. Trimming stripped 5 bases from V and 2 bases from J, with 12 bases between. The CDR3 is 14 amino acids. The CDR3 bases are TGTGCCAGCAGCGCCGACCAAGGGAACTATGGCTACACCTTC. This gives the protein CASSADQGNYGYTF.

CDR3 sequence: CATGETGGNNEQFF. The CDR3 bases are TGTGCCACCGGTGAGACAGGGGGTAACAATGAGCAGTTCTTC. The V and J genes are TRBV15 and TRBJ2-1; TRBD1 matches 9 bases. V shed 8 bases, J shed 5 bases, and the junction held 7 bases outside the gene matches. The CDR3 runs 14 residues. Looked up from germline, CDR1 is LNHNV and CDR2 is YYDKDF (reference sequence).